The 24 T cell receptor beta chains below were found in one sample sequenced in a study of shared T cell receptors in the human thymus. TCRdb's copy holds only in-frame clones and misses some; the assay was immunoSEQ multiplex PCR. Of 720,000 or so clones in the sample, roughly 88% were seen once. This sample also belongs to another study, concerning human thymus T cells.

Sequenced: thymocytes. The receptors stem from a girl younger than two with a congenital heart defect.

This sequence joins TRBV27 and TRBJ1-4; D not resolved. This CDR3 is built from 14 residues. V was pared by 2 bases and J by 5 bases, with 9 bases between. The germline V gene encodes CDR1 MNHEY and CDR2 SMNVEV (reference sequence). The CDR3 here is CASSLGRENEKLFF. The CDR3 DNA sequence: TGTGCCAGCAGTTTAGGACGGGAAAATGAAAAACTGTTTTTT.

This chain uses TRBV15 with TRBJ2-7; tentative D call: TRBD1 (5 bases). In germline, CDR1 is LNHNV, CDR2 YYDKDF (reference sequence). The CDR3 loop spans 17 amino acids. Trimming pared 3 bases from V and 5 bases from J, leaving 23 bases between. DNA for the CDR3: TGTGCCACCAGCAGGTCCGGGTTGATGGGGCCAGTCCACGAGCAGTACTTC. This translates into CATSRSGLMGPVHEQYF.

This clone appeared once. The chain has TRBV19 and TRBJ1-2; D gene uncertain. The length of the CDR3 is 15 residues. CDR1 is LNHDA, CDR2 SQIVND, per germline (reference sequence). V lost 4 bases and J 1 base, leaving 13 bases between the germline ends. CDR3 DNA sequence: TGTGCCAGTAGTAAAAAAGGGAGCCGTAACTATGGCTACACCTTC. Its translation: CASSKKGSRNYGYTF.

J is TRBJ2-1 and V is TRBV6-6; 9 bases align to TRBD2. The V gene end was trimmed by 6 bases and the J gene end by 0 bases; junction bases not matched to a gene: 6. The germline V gene has CDR1 MNHNY and CDR2 SVGAGI (reference sequence). The CDR3 runs 16 residues. The CDR3 here is CASRRSSGGSYNEQFF. The CDR3 DNA follows: TGTGCCAGCAGGCGAAGTAGCGGGGGCTCCTACAATGAGCAGTTCTTC.

V is TRBV27 and J is TRBJ1-6; 7 bases are shared with TRBD1. J gave up 9 bases and V 9 bases, and 11 bases lay outside the gene matches. In germline, CDR1 is MNHEY, CDR2 SMNVEV (reference sequence). The CDR3 spans 14 residues. The CDR3: CARYSTGRSSPLHF. The CDR3 nucleotides read TGTGCCAGGTACTCGACAGGGAGAAGTTCACCCCTCCACTTT.

In DNA form, the CDR3 reads TGCGCCAGCAGCTTGGAATGGGGGCTTGGCTATGGCTACACCTTC. This gives the protein CASSLEWGLGYGYTF. The chain carries TRBV5-1 and TRBJ1-2; a possible D gene is TRBD1 (6 bases). CDR1 is SGHRS, CDR2 YFSETQ, per germline. V was pared by 0 bases and J by 4 bases, with 13 bases between. This CDR3 is 15 amino acids long.

The CDR3 sequence is CASSLGWGEGPETQYF. The CDR3 nucleotides are TGTGCCAGCAGCTTAGGATGGGGGGAGGGCCCAGAGACCCAGTACTTC. This chain connects TRBV7-4 to TRBJ2-5; 7 bases align to TRBD2. Trimming took 1 base from V and 4 from J; bases not matched to a gene: 9. The CDR3 covers 16 residues. CDR1 and CDR2 from the germline V gene are SGHVT and SQSDAQ.

This rearrangement joins TRBV5-4 to TRBJ2-7; perhaps TRBD1 as D (5 bases). Germline V gene data show CDR1 as SGHNT and CDR2 as YYREEE (reference sequence). V gave up 4 bases and J gave up 2 bases, with 13 bases separating them. The CDR3 runs 14 residues. CDR3 sequence (DNA): TGTGCCAGCAGCCCCACAGGAAAAGCCTACGAGCAGTACTTC. As protein: CASSPTGKAYEQYF.

The gene calls are TRBV5-1 and TRBJ2-7, with D possibly TRBD1 on 7 matching bases. CDR3 length: 13 amino acids. Germline V gives CDR1 SGHRS, CDR2 YFSETQ. V lost 9 bases to trimming and J lost 4 bases, with 17 bases between them. CDR3 residues: CATLGGTDYEQYF. The CDR3 DNA follows: TGCGCCACCCTAGGCGGGACAGATTACGAGCAGTACTTC. The whole variable domain, filled in from reference TRBV5-1 and TRBJ2-7, reads KAGVTQTPRYLIKTRGQQVTLSCSPISGHRSVSWYQQTPGQGLQFLFEYFSETQRNKGNFPGRFSGRQFSNSRSEMNVSTLELGDSALYLCATLGGTDYEQYFGPGTRLTVT.

The J gene is TRBJ2-7, the V gene TRBV5-8; D is possibly TRBD1 (5 bases). The CDR3 has 13 amino acids. V lost 0 bases and J lost 5, with 9 bases in between. Per germline, CDR1 SGHTS and CDR2 YDEGEE. The CDR3 protein is CASSLEAGHEQYF. CDR3 coding DNA: TGTGCCAGCAGCTTGGAGGCAGGGCACGAGCAGTACTTC.

The chain combines TRBV11-2 with TRBJ2-3; tentatively, D is TRBD2 (5 bases). This CDR3 has 16 amino acids. V was shortened by 2 bases and J by 6 bases, with 18 bases between the two germline ends. From germline, CDR1 is SGHAT and CDR2 FQNNGV. Here the CDR3 reads CASSLRPGIVEDTQYF. For the CDR3, the DNA is TGTGCCAGCAGCTTAAGGCCGGGAATAGTTGAGGATACGCAGTATTTT.

This clone was found a few times. The rearrangement uses TRBV10-3 and TRBJ2-3, with D perhaps matching TRBD1 (5 bases). V was shortened by 5 bases and J by 0 bases, with 12 bases between the two germline ends. The germline gives CDR1 ENHRY, CDR2 SYGVKD. The CDR3 spans 15 residues. CDR3 in amino acids: CAISQRGISTDTQYF. The CDR3, as DNA: TGTGCCATCAGTCAAAGGGGCATTAGCACAGATACGCAGTATTTT.

CDR3 sequence reads: CASSLQRGTFTDTQYF. The CDR3 DNA follows: TGTGCCAGCAGTTTACAGCGGGGAACCTTCACAGATACGCAGTATTTT. The chain recombines TRBV28 with TRBJ2-3; TRBD2 agrees at 7 bases. The V gene's germline CDR1 is MDHEN and CDR2 SYDVKM. With V trimmed by 2 bases and J by 2 bases, 7 bases remained unmatched. The CDR3 extends over 16 amino acids.

The V gene is TRBV19, the J gene TRBJ1-1; D is ambiguous. From germline, CDR1 is LNHDA and CDR2 SQIVND (reference sequence). This CDR3 has 12 amino acids. Trimming took off 3 bases at V and 8 bases at J, with 10 bases between the two ends. The CDR3 loop reads CASSIPEQEAFF. CDR3 nucleotides: TGTGCCAGTAGTATCCCGGAACAGGAAGCTTTCTTT.

Comments on this clone: One junction end does not reproduce the germline sequence, and a read error may be involved. The chain employs TRBV7-7 and TRBJ2-3; D is perhaps TRBD1 (5 bases). The length of the CDR3 is 14 residues. Germline CDR1 reads SSHAT; CDR2 reads FNYEAQ (reference sequence). The CDR3 spells CASSLGASTDTQYF. CDR3 in DNA: TGTGCTAGCAGCTTAGGGGCGAGCACAGATACGCAGTATTTT.

The CDR3 DNA follows: TGTGCCAGTAGTGGACCCGGACAGCACAATGAGCAGTTCTTC. Translating gives CASSGPGQHNEQFF. V is TRBV19 and J is TRBJ2-1, with D possibly matching TRBD1 (6 bases). V lost 5 bases and J 5 bases, leaving 13 bases between the germline ends. The germline V gene encodes CDR1 LNHDA and CDR2 SQIVND (reference sequence). The CDR3 loop spans 14 amino acids.

The chain combines TRBV7-8 with TRBJ2-5; a weak D match, TRBD1 (6 bases). CDR1 is SGHVS, CDR2 FQNEAQ, per germline. V lost 0 bases and J 1 base, leaving 18 bases between the germline ends. The CDR3 extends over 18 amino acids. The CDR3 protein is CASSLAVGRDNPQETQYF. As DNA, the CDR3 is TGTGCCAGCAGCTTAGCAGTCGGTAGGGACAACCCCCAAGAGACCCAGTACTTC.

The rearrangement joins TRBV11-2 to TRBJ2-3, with D perhaps matching TRBD1 (6 bases). This CDR3 contains 20 residues. Germline V gene lookup returns CDR1 SGHAT and CDR2 FQNNGV. V shed 0 bases and J shed 5 bases, with 27 bases lying between them. In DNA form, the CDR3 reads TGTGCCAGCAGCTTAGATTCCAGGGGTCTCCCGAACCCCAGGGGAGATACGCAGTATTTT. It is translated as CASSLDSRGLPNPRGDTQYF.

CDR3 DNA: TGTGCCAGCAGTGAACCGGACAGCAGCACAGATACGCAGTATTTT. As protein: CASSEPDSSTDTQYF. The J gene is TRBJ2-3, the V gene TRBV6-1, with D perhaps matching TRBD1 (6 bases). This CDR3 comprises 15 residues. V lost 2 bases, J lost 0 bases, and 9 bases lay in between. Germline V gene data show CDR1 as MNHNS and CDR2 as SASEGT.

The genes are TRBV5-6 and TRBJ2-5; TRBD2 is a possible D gene (6 bases). V was clipped by 2 bases and J by 4 bases, with 12 bases between them. This CDR3 comprises 14 residues. Per the germline V gene, CDR1 is SGHDT and CDR2 is YYEEEE. CDR3 in amino acids: CASSFPGTPETQYF. CDR3 sequence (DNA): TGTGCCAGCAGCTTCCCCGGGACTCCAGAGACCCAGTACTTC.

The chain couples TRBV29-1 to TRBJ1-1; maybe TRBD1 (6 bases). This CDR3 is built from 13 residues. Germline-derived CDR1 and CDR2 are SQVTM and ANQGSEA. Trimming left V 6 bases short and J 11 bases short, with 22 bases between. Here the CDR3 DNA reads TGCAGCGTGACACTAGGGGGGGGGCGTAGGGCTTTCTTT. Translated: CSVTLGGGRRAFF.

The V gene is TRBV5-1, the J gene TRBJ1-1, with D tentatively TRBD1 (5 bases). The CDR3 has 14 residues. Between the trimmed V and J ends, which lost 4 bases and 1 base, there was a span of 11 bases. CDR1 and CDR2 (germline): SGHRS, YFSETQ. CDR3: CASSRGVTNTEAFF. DNA for the CDR3: TGCGCCAGCAGCCGGGGGGTTACGAACACTGAAGCTTTCTTT.

This clone was seen just once. The chain is built from TRBV4-2 and TRBJ2-7; TRBD2 is a possible D gene (6 bases). Deletions cut 0 bases from V and 0 bases from J, with 15 bases between. The CDR3 is 17 residues long. Germline CDR1 LGHNA, CDR2 YNFKEQ. The CDR3 spells CASSQDRLGPSSYEQYF. The CDR3 coding sequence is TGTGCCAGCAGCCAAGATCGACTAGGCCCTTCCTCCTACGAGCAGTACTTC.

This sequence joins TRBV15 and TRBJ1-1; 7 bases match TRBD1. The CDR3 spans 20 residues. Losses at the gene ends were 0 bases for V and 0 bases for J; bases not matched to a gene: 16. Germline CDR1 reads LNHNV; CDR2 reads YYDKDF (reference sequence). The CDR3 region has the DNA TGTGCCACCAGCAGAGACCGCCCCCTGACAGGGCCGTCCATGAACACTGAAGCTTTCTTT. Protein: CATSRDRPLTGPSMNTEAFF.